This is a list of T cell receptor beta chains from one sample in a study of T cell responses to AZD1222 COVID-19 vaccine. Here immunoSEQ multiplex PCR was the method, and the copy in TCRdb shows in-frame clones only, minus some. The table has 45,000 or so clones, 75% to 85% seen once. Specimen: peripheral blood, collected on day 0 of AZD1222 vaccination. These receptors all come from an adult in good health. Both conserved end residues are part of each CDR3. Each record gives: V gene, J gene, CDR3 protein.

>TRBV5-3|TRBJ1-5
CARSLWHRHHSNQPQHF
>TRBV4-1|TRBJ2-2
CASSQGGLAGVGTGELFF
>TRBV28|TRBJ1-5
CASSSDSSNQPQHF
>TRBV7-2|TRBJ1-5
CASSLAMVPRNQPQHF
>TRBV2|TRBJ1-1
CASSGEGNTEAFF
>TRBV11-2|TRBJ2-5
CASGGYGSGETQYF
>TRBV4-1|TRBJ2-1
CASSRVMRGEQFF
>TRBV30|TRBJ1-1
CAGQRNTEAFF
>TRBV7-8|TRBJ2-7
CASSLRPHEQYF
>TRBV6-4|TRBJ2-7
CASSFRDRSYEQYF
>TRBV9|TRBJ2-7
CASSPTGTGAYEQYF
>TRBV7-2|TRBJ1-1
CASSLGGIRNTEAFF
>TRBV5-6|TRBJ1-1
CASSPAGGRRGNTEAFF
>TRBV7-9|TRBJ1-1
CASGETENTEAFF
>TRBV4-1|TRBJ1-5
CASSHPQGFGNQPQHF
>TRBV7-9|TRBJ2-7
CASSSSGGLAYEQYF
>TRBV5-1|TRBJ1-5
CASSLKGQGGLPQHF
>TRBV7-9|TRBJ2-2
CASSSSLLTRSKSGELFF
>TRBV10-3|TRBJ2-7
CAISESGVDPYF
>TRBV19|TRBJ2-7
CASTPEWARSYEQYF
>TRBV28|TRBJ1-6
CASTGTVNSPLHF
>TRBV27|TRBJ1-3
CASSKGEYGGNTIYF
>TRBV6-2/TRBV6-3|TRBJ1-5
CASSNRGDNNQPQHF
>TRBV27|TRBJ1-6
CASTMGSDPYNSPLHF
>TRBV2|TRBJ2-1
CASRRAGGRYNEQFF
>TRBV5-1|TRBJ2-7
CASSLRTSGSYEQYF
>TRBV4-3|TRBJ1-1
CASGTDRTNTEAFF
>TRBV3-1/TRBV3-2|TRBJ1-6
CASSDIRANSPLHF
>TRBV7-2|TRBJ2-7
CASSWGHSGEQYF